Described below is a single T cell receptor (beta chain) sequence and its context. Antigen unknown. Sequencing targeted expressed TCRB transcripts, as all isolated RNA had been reverse transcribed. Measured with immunoSEQ multiplex PCR; TCRdb has only the in-frame clones, and not every one. Counted here are 300,000 to 450,000 clones, over 10% occurring once; the ten biggest clones make up approximately 0.011%. The sample belongs to a study of beta chain features in type 1 diabetes. Study-wide points: There was a moderate but significant shortening of TCRB CDR3s in all four CD4+ subsets of Type 1 diabetes patients.

The CDR3 loop spans 15 amino acids. V was pared by 1 base and J by 5 bases, with 4 bases of the junction left unmatched. Germline V gene data show CDR1 as SGHTA and CDR2 as FQGNSA. In total, each donor contributed a single heparinised blood draw that averaged around 110 mL. CD45RO/CCR7/CD25/CD127/CD95/CD27 sorting isolated CD4+ naive, central memory, regulatory and stem cell-like memory cells. The receptor was isolated from a woman under 30 with type 1 diabetes. This sequence joins TRBV7-2 and TRBJ2-3, with 9 bases aligning to TRBD2. Sequenced material: naive CD4+ T cells from blood. This CDR3 reads CASSLVGGRGDTQYF. The DNA of the CDR3 is TGTGCCAGCAGCTTAGTAGGCGGGAGGGGAGATACGCAGTATTTT. The full variable domain, completed using reference TRBV7-2 and TRBJ2-3, is GAGVSQSPSNKVTEKGKDVELRCDPISGHTALYWYRQSLGQGLEFLIYFQGNSAPDKSGLPSDRFSAERTGGSVSTLTIQRTQQEDSAVYLCASSLVGGRGDTQYFGPGTRLTVL.